This T cell receptor beta chain was sequenced for a study of blood T cell repertoires in COVID-19 (dated by TCRdb to between 2020 and 2021). Regarding the study in general: Samples covering the acute and convalescent phases of COVID-19 were provided by collaborators in the United States, Italy and Spain. The prospective study material was composed of cDNA or gDNA derived from T cells, B-cell-depleted T cells, or PBMCs. Subjects who had been exposed to COVID-19, were actively infected with it, or had recovered from it provided the deeply sampled blood TCRbeta repertoires that made up the dataset. A freely available public database, intended as a resource for researchers studying the immune response to SARS-CoV-2, is where the repertoires were released. The samples were drawn from two sources: the first 160 participants of the ongoing ImmuneRACE study, and 1,000 to 1,500 subjects contributed by 6 global collaborators. The sample metadata nearly always contained a de-identified subject ID, COVID-19 status, age in years and sex. HLA class I and class II types, where available, came from metadata supplied by the sample provider rather than from assay-based typing. Findings and caveats that apply to the study as a whole: Clinical and demographic metadata were provided uncurated, with the amount varying by source and participant.

TCRbeta CDR3 regions were amplified from genomic DNA by means of the immunoSEQ Assay, a bias-controlled multiplex PCR. As for how the authors treated the data: Nucleated cell counts per sample were estimated from amplification of reference gene primers within the assay. To quantify the absolute abundance of each unique TCRbeta CDR3 rearrangement, sequence reads were collapsed and filtered. Productive Simpson clonality was computed per sample as the square root of Simpson's diversity index over productive rearrangements. TCRdb retrieved this table from immuneACCESS and kept in-frame rearrangements only. Not all clones are present; in checked studies, unresolved V genes account for under half, and no reason is known for the remainder. V and J calls and clone size come straight from that table; D and trimming were deduced from the DNA. For this sample the table gives about 74,000 clones, of which roughly 84% were detected only once. The top ten clones comprise more than 2.5% of the sample.

The V end loses 3 bases and the J end loses 5 bases, and a stretch of 7 bases separates them. Taken from cysteine to phenylalanine, the CDR3 has 12 residues. Of all the DNA, just the CDR3 is kept, 36 bases in frame from base 1. The germline V gene (reference sequence) yields LNHDA for CDR1 and SQIVND for CDR2. To note about this clone: No cognate antigen has been identified for it. Base quality data are lacking; no much larger clone is found one base away.

The collaborating institutions used their own protocols to collect whole blood in K2EDTA tubes. For TCRbeta analysis, collaborator samples were shipped as frozen whole blood, as isolated PBMCs, or as DNA extracted from either sample type. The source of this sequence is a man between 65 and 80 years old with active or convalescent COVID-19. This chain is built from TRBV19 and TRBJ1-1; the D region possibly corresponds to TRBD1 (5 bases align). The sample taken for sequencing was peripheral blood. The CDR3 sequence is CASSMQGTEAFF. The DNA is TGTGCCAGTAGTATGCAGGGAACTGAAGCTTTCTTT.